This T cell receptor beta chain was sequenced during a study of T cell changes during pregnancy in multiple sclerosis. Assay used: immunoSEQ multiplex PCR; TCRdb lists only in-frame clones, some missing. The profile shows more than 55,000 clones, roughly 90% of them singletons. This clone appeared a single time. The germline gives CDR1 MGHRA, CDR2 YSYEKL. The CDR3 is 16 residues long. V dropped 0 bases and J dropped 0 bases, with 8 bases sitting between them. The chain carries TRBV4-1 and TRBJ1-4; D gene uncertain. Sequenced material: peripheral blood, taken after pregnancy. This clonotype originated in a female donor with multiple sclerosis, enrolled in a pregnancy study. The CDR3 is CASSQDFPATNEKLFF. The CDR3 DNA follows: TGCGCCAGCAGCCAAGATTTTCCTGCAACTAATGAAAAACTGTTTTTT.